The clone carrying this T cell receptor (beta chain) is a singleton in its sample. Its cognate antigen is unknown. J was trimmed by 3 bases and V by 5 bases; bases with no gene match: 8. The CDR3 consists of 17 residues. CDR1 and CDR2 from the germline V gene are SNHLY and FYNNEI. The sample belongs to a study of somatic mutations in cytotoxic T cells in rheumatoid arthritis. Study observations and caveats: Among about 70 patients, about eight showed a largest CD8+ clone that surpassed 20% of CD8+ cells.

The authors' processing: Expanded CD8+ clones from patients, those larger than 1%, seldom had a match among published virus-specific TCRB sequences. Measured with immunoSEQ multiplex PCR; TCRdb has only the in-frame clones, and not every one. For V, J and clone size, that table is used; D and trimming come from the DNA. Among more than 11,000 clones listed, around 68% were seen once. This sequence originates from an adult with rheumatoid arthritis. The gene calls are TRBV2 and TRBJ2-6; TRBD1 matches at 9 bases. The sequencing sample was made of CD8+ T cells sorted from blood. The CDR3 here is CASSPGTGLRGANVLTF. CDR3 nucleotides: TGTGCCAGCAGTCCCGGGACAGGGCTGCGTGGGGCCAACGTCCTGACTTTC.